This section outlines one TCR beta chain sequence together with its context. Its matching antigen is unknown. This record comes from a study of T-cell memory formation after mild COVID-19. Broader study findings: Largely, contracting CD4+ clones fell within CM and EM, and contracting CD8+ clones within EMRA.

The CDR3 length is 14 residues. Germline trimming cut 4 bases from V and 11 bases from J; bases unmatched to any gene: 6. Germline values: CDR1 LGHDT, CDR2 YNNKEL (reference sequence). Sample barcodes and UMIs were carried by the TCR alpha and TCR beta cDNA libraries that 5'RACE generated with constant-segment primers. A single record per CDR3 protein comes from TCRdb applying MiXCR to the 5' RACE reads. The table includes around 250,000 distinct CDR3 sequences, about a sixth detected once. Sequenced material: PBMCs or a T cell subset sorted from them (not recorded which). This receptor was obtained from a man younger than 35 who had mild COVID-19 (a few samples of this study predate the infection). Cell type and time point are not known. J is TRBJ2-2 and V is TRBV3-1; 11 positions agree with TRBD2. CDR3 nucleotide sequence: TGTGCCAGCAGCCGCGCTAGCGGGGGGACCGAGCTGTTTTTT. The encoded protein is CASSRASGGTELFF.